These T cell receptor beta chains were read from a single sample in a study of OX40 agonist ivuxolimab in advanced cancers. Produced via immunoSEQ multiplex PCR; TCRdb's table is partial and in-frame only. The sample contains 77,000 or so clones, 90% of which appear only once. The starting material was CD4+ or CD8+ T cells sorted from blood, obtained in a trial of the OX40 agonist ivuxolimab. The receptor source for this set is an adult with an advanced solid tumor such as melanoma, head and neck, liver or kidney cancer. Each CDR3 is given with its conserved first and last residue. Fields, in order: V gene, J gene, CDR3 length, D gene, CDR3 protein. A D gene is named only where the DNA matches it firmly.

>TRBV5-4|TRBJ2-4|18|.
CASSWEWAGREGKNIQYF
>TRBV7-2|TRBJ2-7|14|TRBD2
CASRTSGSSYEQYF
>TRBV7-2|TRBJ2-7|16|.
CASSLAGGLKYYEQYF
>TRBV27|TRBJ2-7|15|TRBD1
CASSSQGPEPGEQYF
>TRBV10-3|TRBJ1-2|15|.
CAISESGRSGYGYTF
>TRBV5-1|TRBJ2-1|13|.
CATARDTNNEQFF
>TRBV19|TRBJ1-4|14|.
CASRYRATNEKLFF
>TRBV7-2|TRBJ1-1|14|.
CASSPQGRRTEAFF
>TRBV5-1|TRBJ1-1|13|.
CASSQGSYTEAFF
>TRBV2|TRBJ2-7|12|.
CASSGQASEQYF
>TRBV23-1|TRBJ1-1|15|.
CASRGLLPRGTEAFF
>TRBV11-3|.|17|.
CASSLDLGGREIYEQYF
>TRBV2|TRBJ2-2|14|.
CASSQQRDTGELFF
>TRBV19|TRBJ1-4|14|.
CASSFPGGSEKLFF
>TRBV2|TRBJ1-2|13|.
CASSPGNNYGYTF
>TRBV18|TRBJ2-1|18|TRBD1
CASSPNLGTGSSYNEQFF
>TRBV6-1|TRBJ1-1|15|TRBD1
CASSGGPGQTTEAFF
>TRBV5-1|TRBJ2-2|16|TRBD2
CASSFTRGRNTGELFF
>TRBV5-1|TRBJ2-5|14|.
CASSLNPGQETQYF
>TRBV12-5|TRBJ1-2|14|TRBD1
CASGLTGVIYGYTF
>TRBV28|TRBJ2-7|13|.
CARVARAPYEQYF
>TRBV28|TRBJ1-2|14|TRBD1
CASSSGQGTAGYTF
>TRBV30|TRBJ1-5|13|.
CAWSGGGDQPQHF
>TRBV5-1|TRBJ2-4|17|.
CASSLGGSTATKNIQYF
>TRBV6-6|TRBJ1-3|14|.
CASTVVLVGNTIYF
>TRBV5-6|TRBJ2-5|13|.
CASSLDPSETQYF